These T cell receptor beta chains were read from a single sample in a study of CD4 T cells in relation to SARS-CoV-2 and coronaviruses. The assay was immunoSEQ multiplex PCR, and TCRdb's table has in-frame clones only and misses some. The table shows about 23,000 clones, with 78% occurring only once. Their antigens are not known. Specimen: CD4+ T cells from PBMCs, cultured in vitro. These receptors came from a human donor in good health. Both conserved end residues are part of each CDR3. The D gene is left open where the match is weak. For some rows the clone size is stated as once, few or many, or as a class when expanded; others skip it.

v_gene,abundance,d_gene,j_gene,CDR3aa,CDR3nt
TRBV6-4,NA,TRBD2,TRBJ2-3,CASKREVVSDTQYF,TGTGCCAGCAAACGGGAGGTCGTATCAGATACGCAGTATTTT
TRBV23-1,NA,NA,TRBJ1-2,CASSQSADRETEFYGYTF,TGCGCCAGCAGTCAAAGTGCGGACCGTGAGACAGAGTTCTATGGCTACACCTTC
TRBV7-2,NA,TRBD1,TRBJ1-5,CASSPRTGEGQPQHF,TGTGCCAGCAGCCCGAGGACAGGGGAGGGACAGCCCCAGCATTTT
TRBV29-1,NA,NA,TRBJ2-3,CSVEISIVDTQYF,TGCAGCGTTGAGATCTCGATAGTGGATACGCAGTATTTT
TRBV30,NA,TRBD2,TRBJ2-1,CAWSPGLALVNEQFF,TGTGCCTGGAGTCCAGGACTAGCCCTCGTGAATGAGCAGTTCTTC
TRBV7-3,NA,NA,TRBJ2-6,CASSLRASGANVLTF,TGTGCCAGCAGCTTAAGGGCGTCGGGGGCCAACGTCCTGACTTTC
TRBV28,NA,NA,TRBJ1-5,CASRKGGQPQHF,TGTGCCAGCAGAAAGGGGGGTCAGCCCCAGCATTTT
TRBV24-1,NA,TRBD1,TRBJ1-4,CATSDSGTGLNEKLFF,TGTGCCACCAGTGATTCCGGGACAGGGCTCAATGAAAAACTGTTTTTT
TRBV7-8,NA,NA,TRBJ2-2,CASSLGRRENTGELFF,TGTGCCAGCAGCTTGGGTAGGAGAGAGAACACCGGGGAGCTGTTTTTT
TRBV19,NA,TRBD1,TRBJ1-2,CASSGQGWDGYTF,TGTGCCAGTAGCGGACAGGGGTGGGATGGCTACACCTTC
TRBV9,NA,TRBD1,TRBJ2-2,CASSVVGQGWIGELFF,TGTGCCAGCAGCGTAGTAGGACAGGGGTGGATCGGGGAGCTGTTTTTT
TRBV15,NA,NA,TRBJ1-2,CATSRDQIGRYYGYTF,TGTGCCACCAGCAGAGATCAGATAGGCCGGTACTATGGCTACACCTTC
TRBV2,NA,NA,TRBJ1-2,CASSSAGRAPSF,TGTGCCAGCAGCTCCGCCGGACGGGCTCCTAGCTTC
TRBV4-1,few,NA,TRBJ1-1,CASSQDLGGGRGGEPEAFF,TGCGCCAGCAGCCAAGATCTTGGCGGGGGAAGGGGAGGGGAGCCTGAAGCTTTCTTT
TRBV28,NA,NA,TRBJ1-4,CASSLLAGGLSRLFF,TGTGCCAGCAGTTTATTAGCCGGGGGGTTAAGTCGACTGTTTTTT
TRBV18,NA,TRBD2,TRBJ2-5,CASSPGRTSGMQGETQYF,TGTGCCAGCTCACCAGGCAGAACTAGCGGGATGCAGGGAGAGACCCAGTACTTC
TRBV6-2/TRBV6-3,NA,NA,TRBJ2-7,CASSYQAGEQYF,TGTGCCAGCAGTTACCAGGCAGGCGAGCAGTACTTC
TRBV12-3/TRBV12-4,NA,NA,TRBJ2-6,CASSFERTLTF,TGTGCCAGCAGTTTCGAGCGGACTCTGACTTTC
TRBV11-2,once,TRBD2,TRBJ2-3,CASSFWSGGVEDTQYF,TGTGCCAGCAGCTTCTGGTCGGGAGGTGTGGAAGATACGCAGTATTTT
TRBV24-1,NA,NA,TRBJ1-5,CATSEHGTEANQPQHF,TGTGCCACCAGTGAACACGGGACGGAAGCGAATCAGCCCCAGCATTTT
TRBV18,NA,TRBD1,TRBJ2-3,CASSPPGQGTDTQYF,TGTGCCAGCTCACCGCCCGGACAGGGCACAGATACGCAGTATTTT
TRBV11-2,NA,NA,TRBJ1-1,CASSLVSGDGEAFF,TGTGCCAGCAGCTTAGTATCCGGGGATGGTGAAGCTTTCTTT
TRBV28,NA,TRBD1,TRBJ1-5,CASSFSQGPPQHF,TGTGCCAGCAGTTTCTCACAGGGGCCGCCCCAGCATTTT
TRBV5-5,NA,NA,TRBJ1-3,CASSLPRLSGNTIYF,TGTGCCAGCAGCTTGCCGCGGTTATCTGGAAACACCATATATTTT
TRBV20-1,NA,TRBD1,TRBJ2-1,CSASPQGATNEQFF,TGCAGTGCTAGTCCCCAGGGGGCGACGAATGAGCAGTTCTTC
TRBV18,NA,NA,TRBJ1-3,CASSPPEGRVVNTIYF,TGTGCCAGCTCACCACCGGAGGGGCGAGTAGTAAACACCATATATTTT
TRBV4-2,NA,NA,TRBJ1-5,CASSQGPTESNQPQHF,TGTGCCAGCAGCCAGGGACCTACAGAAAGCAATCAGCCCCAGCATTTT
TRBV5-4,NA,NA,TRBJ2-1,CASSPATNEQFF,TGTGCCAGCAGCCCCGCTACCAATGAGCAGTTCTTC
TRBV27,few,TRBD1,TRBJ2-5,CASSPGTGGAETQYF,TGTGCCAGCAGTCCGGGGACAGGGGGCGCGGAGACCCAGTACTTC
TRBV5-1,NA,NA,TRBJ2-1,CASSLGGTGSYNEQFF,TGCGCCAGCAGCTTGGGAGGGACCGGTTCCTACAATGAGCAGTTCTTC
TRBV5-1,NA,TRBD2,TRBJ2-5,CASSARTSGETQYF,TGCGCCAGCAGCGCGCGGACTAGCGGGGAGACCCAGTACTTC
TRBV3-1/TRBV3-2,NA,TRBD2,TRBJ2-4,CASSQEGLRREGLWAKNIQYF,TGTGCCAGCAGCCAAGAGGGACTACGGCGGGAGGGCCTATGGGCCAAAAACATTCAGTACTTC
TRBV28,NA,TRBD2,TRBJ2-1,CASSPASGPYNEQFF,TGTGCCAGCAGCCCGGCTAGCGGGCCCTACAATGAGCAGTTCTTC
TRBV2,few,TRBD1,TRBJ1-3,CASSQTGTGFGNTIYF,TGTGCCAGCAGTCAAACCGGGACAGGGTTCGGAAACACCATATATTTT
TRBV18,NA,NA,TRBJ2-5,CASSPRSDQETQYF,TGTGCCAGCTCACCACGTTCGGACCAAGAGACCCAGTACTTC
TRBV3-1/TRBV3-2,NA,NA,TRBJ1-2,CASSQVELSGYTF,TGTGCCAGCAGCCAAGTTGAGCTCAGCGGCTACACCTTC
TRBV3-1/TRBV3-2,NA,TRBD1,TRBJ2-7,CASSLLGAGGGEQYF,TGTGCCAGCAGCCTATTGGGCGCAGGGGGCGGCGAGCAGTACTTC
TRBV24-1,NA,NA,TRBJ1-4,CATSDPDPNEKLFF,TGTGCCACCAGTGATCCTGACCCGAATGAAAAACTGTTTTTT
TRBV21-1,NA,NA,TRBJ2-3,CASSKGPGREKDTQYF,TGTGCCAGCAGCAAAGGCCCCGGGAGGGAAAAAGATACGCAGTATTTT
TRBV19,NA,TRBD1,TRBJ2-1,CASSLPEQGAAFNEQFF,TGTGCCAGTAGTTTGCCGGAACAGGGGGCGGCCTTCAATGAGCAGTTCTTC
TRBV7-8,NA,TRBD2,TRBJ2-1,CASSPGLAEYNEQFF,TGTGCCAGCAGTCCGGGACTAGCGGAATACAATGAGCAGTTCTTC
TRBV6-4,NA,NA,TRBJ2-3,CASSEGRDTDTQYF,TGTGCCAGCAGTGAAGGCCGGGACACAGATACGCAGTATTTT
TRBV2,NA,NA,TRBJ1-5,CASSEGGQPQHF,TGTGCCAGCAGTGAAGGGGGACAGCCCCAGCATTTT
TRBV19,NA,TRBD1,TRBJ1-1,CASRDGTGASAEAFF,TGTGCCAGTAGAGACGGGACAGGGGCCTCGGCTGAAGCTTTCTTT
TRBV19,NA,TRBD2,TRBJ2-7,CASSIYGLAGLYEQYF,TGTGCCAGTAGTATCTACGGACTAGCGGGGCTTTACGAGCAGTACTTC
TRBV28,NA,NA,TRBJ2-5,CASSPTPTGPQETQYF,TGTGCCAGCAGCCCGACCCCGACAGGCCCCCAAGAGACCCAGTACTTC
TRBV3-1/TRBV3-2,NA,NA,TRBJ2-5,CASSLRQRAEETQYF,TGTGCCAGCAGCCTTCGACAGAGAGCGGAAGAGACCCAGTACTTC
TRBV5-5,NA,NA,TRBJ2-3,CASSFLQPSTDTQYF,TGTGCCAGCAGCTTCCTCCAGCCCAGCACAGATACGCAGTATTTT
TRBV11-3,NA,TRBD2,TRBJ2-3,CASSRGLAEGTDTQYF,TGTGCCAGCAGCAGAGGACTAGCGGAGGGAACAGATACGCAGTATTTT
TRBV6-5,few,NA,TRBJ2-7,CAGGRSSYEQYF,TGTGCCGGGGGACGTAGCTCCTACGAGCAGTACTTC
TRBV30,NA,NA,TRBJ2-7,CAFYGAGYEQYF,TGTGCCTTTTACGGGGCAGGGTACGAGCAGTACTTC
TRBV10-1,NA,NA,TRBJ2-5,CASSEFEQETQYF,TGCGCCAGCAGTGAGTTTGAACAAGAGACCCAGTACTTC
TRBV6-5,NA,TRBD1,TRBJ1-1,CASSLQGASTEAFF,TGTGCCAGCAGCCTACAGGGGGCGTCCACTGAAGCTTTCTTT
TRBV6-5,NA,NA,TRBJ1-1,CASSSHLRYTEAFF,TGTGCCAGCAGCTCCCACCTTCGGTACACTGAAGCTTTCTTT
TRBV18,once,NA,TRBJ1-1,CASSPPSQANTEAFF,TGTGCCAGCTCACCACCGTCCCAGGCGAACACTGAAGCTTTCTTT